Listed below are T cell receptor beta chains from one sample, sequenced in a study of shared clonotypes between healthy human individuals. This table comes from immunoSEQ multiplex PCR, and its TCRdb copy is limited to in-frame clones, with some not included. The table includes 2,500,000 or so clones, approximately 94% detected once. Input material: naive CD4+ T cells from PBMCs. These receptors were obtained from a man aged 18-30 years in good health. Some clones in this sample may be carry-over from other donors' samples. Each CDR3 is given with its conserved first and last residue. Each record gives: V gene, CDR3 protein.

TRBV18	CASSPRDREFYEQYF
TRBV4-1	CASSQLDRGYVSGANVLTF
TRBV5-4	CASRRTGDSYEQYF
TRBV11-2	CASSLGISGQDPYEQYF
TRBV29-1	CSGGGANVLTF
TRBV12-5	CASGLGGGTGISGYTF
TRBV9	CASSTRLGSYNEQFF
TRBV7-9	CASSLMGDGEKLFF
TRBV7-9	CASSMAASGRETQYF
TRBV4-3	CASSQDRNRDTQYF
TRBV7-3	CASSFTGYNEQFF
TRBV4-1	CASSQEGGTSYNEQFF
TRBV29-1	CSVGLAGNPWETQYF
TRBV29-1	CSVVWAGNTIYF
TRBV19	CASSMLQGAQYF
TRBV6-1	CASSEPGQGNQAQHF
TRBV25-1	CASSVGDTQYF
TRBV20-1	CSASLIGEQYF
TRBV9	CASSVRPIHDTGELFF
TRBV5-1	CASVFSGREGEQFF
TRBV10-3	CAISGTTGGASYEQYF
TRBV7-9	CASSLALETDYLAKNIQYF
TRBV15	CATSRTGPTDTQYF
TRBV6-6	CASSSGAINYGYTF
TRBV19	CASSTATGTGPGELFF
TRBV6-5	CASSLKRERSYEQYF
TRBV25-1	CASSEISEAFF
TRBV9	CASSAMTGGNEKLFF
TRBV28	CASSFTPGGGENIQYF
TRBV20-1	CSGPSNYGYTF
TRBV11-1	CASSQGQGVEETQYF
TRBV6-1	CASSGTASSYEQYF
TRBV5-4	CASSRDSGGANTGELFF